The sequence of this TCR beta chain was determined in a study of blood T cell repertoires in COVID-19. Study overall: Material from acute and convalescent COVID-19 was sourced from the United States, Italy and Spain.

In terms of age and location, participants ranged from about 18 to 95 years and lived in approximately 26 US areas. The study assigned cohorts using participant-reported clinical history. The CDR3 totals 15 residues. Trimming stripped 0 bases from V and 5 bases from J, with 14 bases between. The germline V gene has CDR1 SGHRS and CDR2 YFSETQ. Assay used: immunoSEQ multiplex PCR; TCRdb lists only in-frame clones, some missing. The sample holds approximately 170,000 clones, around 80% seen once. V usage is TRBV5-1 and J usage is TRBJ2-5; a possible D gene is TRBD2 (5 bases). This TCR was sampled from a woman aged 50 to 60 who had recovered from COVID-19. Sequenced sample: PBMCs or T cells enriched from blood (not recorded which). The CDR3 DNA follows: TGCGCCAGCAGCTTGGTCTCGGGGTACCGGGAGACCCAGTACTTC. Protein product: CASSLVSGYRETQYF.